Listed below are T cell receptor beta chains from one sample, sequenced in a study of cytomegalovirus exposure and HLA in healthy donors. The assay was immunoSEQ multiplex PCR, and TCRdb's table has in-frame clones only and misses some. Seen here are roughly 180,000 clones, almost 85% observed once, and the top ten hold about 0.24%. Sequencing was performed on PBMCs. The receptors were sampled from a boy younger than 18 in good health and CMV-seronegative. Both conserved end residues are part of each CDR3. D genes are given only for firm matches. Rows give clone size only sometimes, using once, few, many, or a class for an expanded clone.

TRBJ1-6 few TRBV10-1 TRBD1 TGCGCCAGCAGTGATGGAGGGACAGCAAATTCACCCCTCCACTTT CASSDGGTANSPLHF
TRBJ2-1 - TRBV6-5 - TGTGCCAGTGGAGGAGGGGAGCAGTTCTTC CASGGGEQFF
TRBJ2-7 - TRBV30 TRBD1 TGTGCCTGGAGTGCGGACAGGAAGAGTGGCGAGCAGTACTTC CAWSADRKSGEQYF
TRBJ1-5 - TRBV6-1 TRBD1 TGTGCCAGTTGGGGACAGGGTAATCAGCCCCAGCATTTT CASWGQGNQPQHF
TRBJ2-1 - TRBV6-5 - TGTGCCAGCAGTTACTCGCTAGCTCTCTCCTACAATGAGCAGTTCTTC CASSYSLALSYNEQFF
TRBJ2-3 once TRBV2 TRBD2 TGTGCCAGCGAGAAATCGGGCGGGAGGGTCACAGATACGCAGTATTTT CASEKSGGRVTDTQYF
TRBJ2-6 once TRBV28 - TGTGCCAGCAGTTTCTCGGGTTCTGGGGCCAACGTCCTGACTTTC CASSFSGSGANVLTF
TRBJ1-4 - TRBV4-1 - TGCGCCAGCAGCCAAGAAATCGGGACTTCAGATGAAAAACTGTTTTTT CASSQEIGTSDEKLFF
TRBJ2-7 - TRBV4-1 - TGCGCCAGCAGCCAAGGGACGGGGACCTACGAGCAGTACTTC CASSQGTGTYEQYF
TRBJ2-2 - TRBV6-5 - TGTGCCAGCAGTTACTCTTTTGCGTCCGGGGAGCTGTTTTTT CASSYSFASGELFF
TRBJ1-1 few TRBV7-9 - TGTGCCAGCAGCTTGAATCAGGGGAACACTGAAGCTTTCTTT CASSLNQGNTEAFF
TRBJ2-3 - TRBV7-3 - TGTGCCAGCAGCTTAATCGCGAGGCAGACTACAGATACGCAGTATTTT CASSLIARQTTDTQYF
TRBJ2-4 - TRBV6-5 TRBD2 TGTGCCAGCAGTTACCGTAGCGGGAGGGGCAAAAACATTCAGTACTTC CASSYRSGRGKNIQYF
TRBJ2-5 - TRBV30 TRBD2 TGTGCCTGGAGTGTAGCGGGGGGCCCTCTACAAGAGACCCAGTACTTC CAWSVAGGPLQETQYF
TRBJ2-7 - TRBV29-1 TRBD2 TGCAGCGTTACTAGCGGGCTTCCCCCCTACGAGCAGTACTTC CSVTSGLPPYEQYF
TRBJ1-6 once TRBV11-3 - TGTGCCAGCAGCTTAGGGTTCGGTTCACCCCTCCACTTT CASSLGFGSPLHF
TRBJ2-7 - TRBV7-7 - TGTGCTAGCAGCTTAGTGGAGGGCCACGAGCAGTACTTC CASSLVEGHEQYF
TRBJ2-1 - TRBV28 - TGTGCCTCTAGTCCCTACAATGAGCAGTTCTTC CASSPYNEQFF
TRBJ1-1 - TRBV18 - TGTGCCAGCTCACCATCGTCGACAACTGAAGCTTTCTTT CASSPSSTTEAFF
TRBJ2-2 - TRBV9 - TGTGCCAGCAGCGTAGGCGGGAACACCGGGGAGCTGTTTTTT CASSVGGNTGELFF
TRBJ1-2 - TRBV7-9 - TGTGCCAGCAGTCACAGGTGGGACTATGGCTACACCTTC CASSHRWDYGYTF
TRBJ2-3 - TRBV7-3 TRBD1 TGTGCCAGCAGCTTAAGCACAGGGGGCCTAGGTACGCAGTATTTT CASSLSTGGLGTQYF
TRBJ1-1 - TRBV2 - TGTGCCAGCACCGTAGGAAGGAGCACTGAAGCTTTCTTT CASTVGRSTEAFF
TRBJ2-5 - TRBV7-9 - TGTGCCAGCAGCTTAGCCACACAAGAGACCCAGTACTTC CASSLATQETQYF
TRBJ2-1 - TRBV27 TRBD1 TGTGCCAGCAACCTACAGGGGGCTGCAGCCTACAATGAGCAGTTCTTC CASNLQGAAAYNEQFF
TRBJ1-5 - TRBV5-1 - TGCGCCAGCAGCTCGGACGGGAACAATCAGCCCCAGCATTTT CASSSDGNNQPQHF
TRBJ1-1 - TRBV4-1 - TGCGCCAGCAGCCAAGCCTACTTACACGGGAAGAGCACTGAAGCTTTCTTT CASSQAYLHGKSTEAFF
TRBJ2-7 once TRBV11-2 - TGTGCCAGCAGTGGAGGTTGGGAGCTGTACTACGAGCAGTACTTC CASSGGWELYYEQYF
TRBJ2-7 - TRBV5-4 TRBD2 TGTGCCAGCAGCTGGCGGACTAGCGGGAAGTCCGAGCAGTACTTC CASSWRTSGKSEQYF
TRBJ1-2 - TRBV30 TRBD1 TGTGCCTGGAGGGGGACAGGGGAGGATGGCTACACCTTC CAWRGTGEDGYTF
TRBJ2-2 - TRBV5-4 - TGTGCCAGCAGCTCCATGACAGTGAACACCGGGGAGCTGTTTTTT CASSSMTVNTGELFF
TRBJ2-7 once TRBV7-2 TRBD2 TGTGCCAGCAGCTTTACTAGCGGGAGAGGCACCTACGAGCAGTACTTC CASSFTSGRGTYEQYF